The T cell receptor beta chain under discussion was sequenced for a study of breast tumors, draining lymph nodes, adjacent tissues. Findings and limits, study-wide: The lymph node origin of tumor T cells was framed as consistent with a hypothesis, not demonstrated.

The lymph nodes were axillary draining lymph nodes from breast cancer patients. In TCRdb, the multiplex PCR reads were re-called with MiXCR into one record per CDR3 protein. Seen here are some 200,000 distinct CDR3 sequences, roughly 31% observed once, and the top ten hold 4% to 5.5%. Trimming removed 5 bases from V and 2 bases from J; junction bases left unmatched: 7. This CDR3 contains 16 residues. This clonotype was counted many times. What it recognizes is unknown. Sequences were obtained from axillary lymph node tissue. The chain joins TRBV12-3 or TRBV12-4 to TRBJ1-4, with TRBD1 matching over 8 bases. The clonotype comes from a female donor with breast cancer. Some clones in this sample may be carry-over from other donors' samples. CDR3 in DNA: TGTGCCAGCAGTCCCCAGGGGGCAAGGACTAATGAAAAACTGTTTTTT. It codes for CASSPQGARTNEKLFF.